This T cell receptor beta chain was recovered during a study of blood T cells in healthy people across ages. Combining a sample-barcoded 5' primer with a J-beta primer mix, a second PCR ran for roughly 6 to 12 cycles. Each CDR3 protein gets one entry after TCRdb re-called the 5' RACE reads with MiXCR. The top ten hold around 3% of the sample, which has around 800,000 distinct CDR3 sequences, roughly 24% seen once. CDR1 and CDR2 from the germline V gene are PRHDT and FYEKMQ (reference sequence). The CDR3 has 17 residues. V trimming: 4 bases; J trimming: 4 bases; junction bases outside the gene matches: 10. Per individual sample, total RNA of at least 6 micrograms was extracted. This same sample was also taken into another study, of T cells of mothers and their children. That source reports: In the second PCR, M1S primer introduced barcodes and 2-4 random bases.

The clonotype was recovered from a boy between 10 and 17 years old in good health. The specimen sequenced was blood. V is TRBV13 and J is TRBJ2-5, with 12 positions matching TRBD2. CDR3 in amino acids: CASSSPQLAGGRETQYF. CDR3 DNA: TGTGCCAGCAGCTCCCCCCAGCTAGCGGGGGGGCGAGAGACCCAGTACTTC.